This T cell receptor beta chain was sequenced during a study of memory CD4+ T cells and cytomegalovirus serostatus. Single viable CD3+CD4+CD8-CD45RO+ cells were sorted as the memory CD4+ T cells. CD4+ T cells were isolated by positive magnetic selection. Sequenced by immunoSEQ multiplex PCR; TCRdb stores in-frame clones only, minus some. The sample has tens of thousands of clones, around 78% seen once. Germline V lookup: CDR1 GTSNPN, CDR2 SVGIG (reference sequence). There are 11 residues in the CDR3. V shed 3 bases and J 13 bases; nucleotides not matched to a gene: 0. The sequence was collected from an adult in good health and CMV-seronegative. Sequenced input: memory CD4+ T cells from blood. The genes are TRBV30 and TRBJ1-6; 10 nucleotides line up with TRBD1. This chain's CDR3 is CAWRDRGPLHF. As DNA, the CDR3 is TGTGCCTGGAGGGACAGGGGGCCCCTCCACTTT.